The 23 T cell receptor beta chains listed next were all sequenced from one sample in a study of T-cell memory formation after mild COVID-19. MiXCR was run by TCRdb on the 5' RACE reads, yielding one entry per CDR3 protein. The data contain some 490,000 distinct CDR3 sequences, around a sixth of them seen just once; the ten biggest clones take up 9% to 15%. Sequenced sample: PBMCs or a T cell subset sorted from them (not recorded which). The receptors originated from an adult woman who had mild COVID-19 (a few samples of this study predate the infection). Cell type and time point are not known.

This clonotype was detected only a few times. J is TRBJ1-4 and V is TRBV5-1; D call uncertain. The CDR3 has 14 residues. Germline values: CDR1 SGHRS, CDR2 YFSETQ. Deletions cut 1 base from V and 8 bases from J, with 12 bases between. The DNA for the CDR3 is TGCGCCAGCAGCTTGCTGGGAGTAGGGGAAAAACTGTTTTTT. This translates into CASSLLGVGEKLFF.

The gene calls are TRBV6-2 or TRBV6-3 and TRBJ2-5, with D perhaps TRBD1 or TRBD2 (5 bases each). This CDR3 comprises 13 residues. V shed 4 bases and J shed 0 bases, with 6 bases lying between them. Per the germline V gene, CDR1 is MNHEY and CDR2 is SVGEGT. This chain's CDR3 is CASSWGHQETQYF. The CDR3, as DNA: TGTGCCAGCAGTTGGGGACACCAAGAGACCCAGTACTTC.

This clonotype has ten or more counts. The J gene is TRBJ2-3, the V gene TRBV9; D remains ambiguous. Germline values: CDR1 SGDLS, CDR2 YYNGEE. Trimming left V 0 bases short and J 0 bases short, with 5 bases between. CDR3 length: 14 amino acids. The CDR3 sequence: CASSVAGSTDTQYF. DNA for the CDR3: TGTGCCAGCAGCGTAGCGGGTAGCACAGATACGCAGTATTTT.

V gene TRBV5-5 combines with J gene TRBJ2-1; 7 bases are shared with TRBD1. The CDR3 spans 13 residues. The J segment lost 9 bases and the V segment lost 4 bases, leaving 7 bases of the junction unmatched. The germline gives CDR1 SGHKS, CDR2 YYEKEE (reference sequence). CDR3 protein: CASSPTGYLEQFF. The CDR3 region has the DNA TGTGCCAGCAGCCCGACAGGGTACCTTGAGCAGTTCTTC.

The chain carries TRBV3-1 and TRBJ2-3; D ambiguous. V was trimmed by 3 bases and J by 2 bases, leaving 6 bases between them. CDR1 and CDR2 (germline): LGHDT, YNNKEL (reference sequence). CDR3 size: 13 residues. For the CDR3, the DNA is TGTGCCAGCAGCCAGCCCTTCACAGATACGCAGTATTTT. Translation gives CASSQPFTDTQYF.

The CDR3 DNA is TGTGCCGGAAGAAGCTCCACCGGGGAGCTGTTTTTT. Its translation: CAGRSSTGELFF. The V gene is TRBV7-9, the J gene TRBJ2-2; no firm D call. The germline V gene has CDR1 SEHNR and CDR2 FQNEAQ (reference sequence). This CDR3 comprises 12 residues. Trimming stripped 11 bases from V and 4 bases from J, with 11 bases between.

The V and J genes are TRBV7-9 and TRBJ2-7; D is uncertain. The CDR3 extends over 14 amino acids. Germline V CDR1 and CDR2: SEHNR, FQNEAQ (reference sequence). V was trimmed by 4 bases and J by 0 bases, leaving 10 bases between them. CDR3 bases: TGTGCCAGCAGCTCGGACCTGAGCTCCTACGAGCAGTACTTC. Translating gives CASSSDLSSYEQYF.

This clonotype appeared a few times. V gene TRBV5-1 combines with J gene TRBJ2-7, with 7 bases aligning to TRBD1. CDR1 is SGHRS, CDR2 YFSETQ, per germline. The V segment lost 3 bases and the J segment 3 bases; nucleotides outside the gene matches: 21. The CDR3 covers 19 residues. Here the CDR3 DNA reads TGCGCCAGCAGCTGGGATCTCAGACAGGGCAATAGAGGGTACTACGAGCAGTACTTC. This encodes CASSWDLRQGNRGYYEQYF.

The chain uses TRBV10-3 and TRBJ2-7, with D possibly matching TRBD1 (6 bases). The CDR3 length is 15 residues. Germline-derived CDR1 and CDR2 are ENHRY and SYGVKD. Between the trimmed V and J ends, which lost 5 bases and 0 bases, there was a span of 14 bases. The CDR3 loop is CAISPQGVGSYEQYF. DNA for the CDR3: TGTGCCATCAGTCCACAGGGTGTAGGCTCCTACGAGCAGTACTTC.

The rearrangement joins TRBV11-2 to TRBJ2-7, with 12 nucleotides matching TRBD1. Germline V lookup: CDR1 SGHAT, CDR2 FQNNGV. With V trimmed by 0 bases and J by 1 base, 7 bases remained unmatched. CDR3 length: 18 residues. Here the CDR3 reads CASSLDAWGQGASYEQYF. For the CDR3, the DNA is TGTGCCAGCAGCTTAGATGCCTGGGGACAGGGGGCTTCCTACGAGCAGTACTTC. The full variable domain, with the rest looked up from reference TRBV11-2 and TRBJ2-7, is EAGVAQSPRYKIIEKRQSVAFWCNPISGHATLYWYQQILGQGPKLLIQFQNNGVVDDSQLPKDRFSAERLKGVDSTLKIQPAKLEDSAVYLCASSLDAWGQGASYEQYFGPGTRLTVT.

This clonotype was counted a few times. CDR3: CASSVQNYGYTF. The CDR3 DNA reads as TGTGCCAGCAGCGTACAGAATTATGGCTACACCTTC. V usage is TRBV7-2 and J usage is TRBJ1-2; no reliable D call. Germline V gene data show CDR1 as SGHTA and CDR2 as FQGNSA. Trimming cost V 5 bases and J 5 bases, with 9 bases left between them. CDR3 length: 12 amino acids.

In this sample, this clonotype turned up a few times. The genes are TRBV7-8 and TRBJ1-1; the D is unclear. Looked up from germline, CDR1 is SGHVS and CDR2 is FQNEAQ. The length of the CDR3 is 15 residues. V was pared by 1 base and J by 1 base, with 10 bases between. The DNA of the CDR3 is TGTGCCAGCAGCTTAGGGGGATCGAGGAACACTGAAGCTTTCTTT. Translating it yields CASSLGGSRNTEAFF.

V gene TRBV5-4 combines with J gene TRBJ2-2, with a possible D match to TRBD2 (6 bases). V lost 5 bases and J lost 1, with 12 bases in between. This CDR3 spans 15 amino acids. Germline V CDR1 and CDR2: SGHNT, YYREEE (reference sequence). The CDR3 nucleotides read TGTGCCAGCAGTCACGCCGGGGGGAACACCGGGGAGCTGTTTTTT. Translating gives CASSHAGGNTGELFF.

CDR3 in amino acids: CASSREAYNSPLHF. The DNA for the CDR3 is TGTGCCAGCAGTCGGGAGGCCTATAATTCACCCCTCCACTTT. The V gene is TRBV12-3 or TRBV12-4, the J gene TRBJ1-6; D gene unclear. V lost 5 bases and J 2 bases, leaving 7 bases between the germline ends. The CDR3 runs to 14 residues.

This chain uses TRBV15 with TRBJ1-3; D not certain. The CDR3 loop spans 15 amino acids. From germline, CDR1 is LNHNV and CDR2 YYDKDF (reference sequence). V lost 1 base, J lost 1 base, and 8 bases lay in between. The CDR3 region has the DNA TGTGCCACCAGCAGAGTTGTGGCGTCTGGAAACACCATATATTTT. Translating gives CATSRVVASGNTIYF.

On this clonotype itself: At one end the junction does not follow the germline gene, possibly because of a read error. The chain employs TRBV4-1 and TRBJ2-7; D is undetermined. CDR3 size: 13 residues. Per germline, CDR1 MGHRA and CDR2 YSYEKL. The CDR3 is CSSSQDESYEQYF. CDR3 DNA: TGCTCCAGCAGCCAAGATGAGTCCTACGAGCAGTACTTC.

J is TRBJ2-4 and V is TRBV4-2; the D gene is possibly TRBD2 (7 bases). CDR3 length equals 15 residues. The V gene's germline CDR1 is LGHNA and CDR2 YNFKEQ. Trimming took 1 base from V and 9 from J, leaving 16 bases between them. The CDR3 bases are TGTGCCAGCAGCCAAGGCGGGGGCCTCGAAAGCATTCAGTACTTC. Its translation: CASSQGGGLESIQYF.

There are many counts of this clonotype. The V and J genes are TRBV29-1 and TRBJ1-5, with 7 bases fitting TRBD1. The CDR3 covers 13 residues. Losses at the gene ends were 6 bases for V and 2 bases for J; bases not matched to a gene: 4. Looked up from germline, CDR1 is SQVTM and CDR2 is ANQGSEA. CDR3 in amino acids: CSVRQGRNQPQHF. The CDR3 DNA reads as TGCAGCGTCAGACAGGGCCGCAATCAGCCCCAGCATTTT.

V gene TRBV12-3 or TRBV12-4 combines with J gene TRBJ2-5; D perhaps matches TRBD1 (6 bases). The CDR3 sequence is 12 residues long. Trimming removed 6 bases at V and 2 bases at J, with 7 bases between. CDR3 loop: CASRGQQETQYF. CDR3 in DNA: TGTGCCAGCAGGGGACAACAAGAGACCCAGTACTTC.

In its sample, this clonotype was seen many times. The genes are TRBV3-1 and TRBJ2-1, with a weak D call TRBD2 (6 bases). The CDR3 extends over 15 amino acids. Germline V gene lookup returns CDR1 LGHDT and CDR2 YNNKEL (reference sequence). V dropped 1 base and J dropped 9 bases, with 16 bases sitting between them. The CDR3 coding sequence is TGTGCCAGCAGCCAAGTCGGGGGACCGCGGATTGAGCAGTTCTTC. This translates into CASSQVGGPRIEQFF.

This chain's CDR3 is CASSFAGGGNQPQHF. The CDR3 nucleotides are TGTGCCAGCAGCTTTGCCGGGGGTGGCAATCAGCCCCAGCATTTT. The chain combines TRBV7-2 with TRBJ1-5; a possible D gene is TRBD1 (5 bases). V lost 3 bases and J 2 bases, leaving 11 bases between the germline ends. Germline assignment: CDR1 SGHTA and CDR2 FQGNSA. The CDR3 is 15 residues long.

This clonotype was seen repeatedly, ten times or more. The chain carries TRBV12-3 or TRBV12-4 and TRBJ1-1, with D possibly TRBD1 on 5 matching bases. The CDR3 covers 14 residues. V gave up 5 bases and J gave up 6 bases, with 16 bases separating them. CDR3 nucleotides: TGTGCCAGCAGTCTCCAGGGAGGTAGGTCTGAAGCTTTCTTT. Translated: CASSLQGGRSEAFF.

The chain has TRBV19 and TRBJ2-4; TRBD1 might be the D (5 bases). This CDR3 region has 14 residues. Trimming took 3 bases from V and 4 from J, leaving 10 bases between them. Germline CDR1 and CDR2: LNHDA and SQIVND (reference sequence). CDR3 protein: CASSMARAKNIQYF. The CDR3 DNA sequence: TGTGCCAGTAGTATGGCCAGGGCGAAAAACATTCAGTACTTC.